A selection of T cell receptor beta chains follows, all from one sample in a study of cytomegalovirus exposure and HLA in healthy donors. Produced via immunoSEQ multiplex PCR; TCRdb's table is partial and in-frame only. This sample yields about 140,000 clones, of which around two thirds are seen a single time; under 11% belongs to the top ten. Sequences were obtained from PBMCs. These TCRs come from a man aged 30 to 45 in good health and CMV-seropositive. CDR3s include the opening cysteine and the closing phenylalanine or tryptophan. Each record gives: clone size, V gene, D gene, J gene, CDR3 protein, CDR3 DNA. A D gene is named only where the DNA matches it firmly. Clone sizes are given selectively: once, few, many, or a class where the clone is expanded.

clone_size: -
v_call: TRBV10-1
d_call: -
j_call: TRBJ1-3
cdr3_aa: CASSESRSVWGPGNTIYF
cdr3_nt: TGCGCCAGCAGTGAGTCGCGGTCAGTATGGGGGCCTGGAAACACCATATATTTT

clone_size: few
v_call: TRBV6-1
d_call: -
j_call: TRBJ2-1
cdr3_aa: CASSEGTPGEPYNEQFF
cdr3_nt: TGTGCCAGCAGTGAGGGTACACCGGGGGAGCCGTACAATGAGCAGTTCTTC

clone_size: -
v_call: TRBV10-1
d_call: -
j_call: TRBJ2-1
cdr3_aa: CASSDIQGSYNEQFF
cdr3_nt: TGCGCCAGCAGTGATATCCAGGGCTCCTACAATGAGCAGTTCTTC

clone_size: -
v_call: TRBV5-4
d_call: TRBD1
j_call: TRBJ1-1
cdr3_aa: CASSIQQGAQTEAFF
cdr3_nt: TGTGCCAGCAGCATACAGCAGGGGGCTCAGACTGAAGCTTTCTTT

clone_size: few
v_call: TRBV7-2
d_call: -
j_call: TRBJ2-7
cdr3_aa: CASSSSTGYEQYF
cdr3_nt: TGTGCCAGCAGCTCCTCGACAGGATATGAGCAGTACTTC

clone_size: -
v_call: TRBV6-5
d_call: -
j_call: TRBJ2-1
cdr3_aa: CASSYSPGLDNEQFF
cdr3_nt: TGTGCCAGCAGTTACTCTCCAGGACTTGACAATGAGCAGTTCTTC

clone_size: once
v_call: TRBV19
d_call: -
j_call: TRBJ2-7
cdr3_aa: CASKEAGESHEQYF
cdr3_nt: TGTGCCAGTAAGGAGGCAGGGGAGTCCCACGAGCAGTACTTC

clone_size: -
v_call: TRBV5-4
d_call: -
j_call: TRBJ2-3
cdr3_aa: CASSFEGSGLDTQYF
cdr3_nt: TGTGCCAGCAGCTTCGAGGGGAGCGGGTTAGATACGCAGTATTTT

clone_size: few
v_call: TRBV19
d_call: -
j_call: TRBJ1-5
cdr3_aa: CASSIDRTQPQHF
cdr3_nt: TGTGCCAGTAGTATAGACAGAACCCAGCCCCAGCATTTT

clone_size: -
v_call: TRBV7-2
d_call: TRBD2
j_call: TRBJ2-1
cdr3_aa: CASSSQIAGSPNEQFF
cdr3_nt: TGTGCCAGCAGTTCCCAGATAGCGGGGTCACCCAATGAGCAGTTCTTC

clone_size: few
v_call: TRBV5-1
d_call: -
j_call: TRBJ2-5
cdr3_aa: CASSHTLGGDETQYF
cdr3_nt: TGCGCCAGCAGCCATACTCTTGGGGGCGATGAGACCCAGTACTTC

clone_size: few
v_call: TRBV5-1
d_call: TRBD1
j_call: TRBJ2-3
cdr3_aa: CASSLEDPGQGKDTQYF
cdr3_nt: TGCGCCAGCAGCCTCGAGGACCCGGGACAGGGGAAAGATACGCAGTATTTT

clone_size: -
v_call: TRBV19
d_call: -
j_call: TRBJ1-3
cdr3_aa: CASSPSGVGGSTIYF
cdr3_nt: TGTGCCAGTAGTCCTAGCGGGGTCGGTGGAAGCACCATATATTTT

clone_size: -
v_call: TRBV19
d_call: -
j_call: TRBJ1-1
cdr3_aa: CASSAGGVWTEAFF
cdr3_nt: TGTGCCAGTAGTGCCGGAGGGGTGTGGACTGAAGCTTTCTTT

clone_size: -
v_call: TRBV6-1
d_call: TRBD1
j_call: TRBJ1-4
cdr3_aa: CASSEAQGGAEKLFF
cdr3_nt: TGTGCCAGCAGTGAAGCGCAGGGGGGAGCGGAAAAACTGTTTTTT

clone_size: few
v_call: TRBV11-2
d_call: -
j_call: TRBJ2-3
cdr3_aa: CASSLRWRGGTDTQYF
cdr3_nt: TGTGCCAGCAGCTTACGTTGGAGGGGCGGCACAGATACGCAGTATTTT

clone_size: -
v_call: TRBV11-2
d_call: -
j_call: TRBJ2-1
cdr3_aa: CASSTGLGGTKDEQFF
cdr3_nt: TGTGCCAGCAGCACGGGACTAGGGGGCACAAAGGATGAGCAGTTCTTC

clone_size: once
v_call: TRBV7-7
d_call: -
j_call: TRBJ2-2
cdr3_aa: CASSLGDPFSGGELFF
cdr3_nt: TGTGCTAGCAGCTTAGGAGACCCCTTTTCGGGCGGGGAGCTGTTTTTT

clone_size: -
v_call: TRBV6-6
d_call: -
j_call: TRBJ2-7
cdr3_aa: CASSYSDSKGYEQYF
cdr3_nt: TGTGCCAGCAGTTACTCGGACTCCAAAGGCTACGAGCAGTACTTC

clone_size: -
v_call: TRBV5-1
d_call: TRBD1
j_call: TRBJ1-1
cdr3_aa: CASGFTGTGVFDTEAFF
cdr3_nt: TGCGCCAGTGGATTTACCGGGACAGGGGTTTTTGACACTGAAGCTTTCTTT

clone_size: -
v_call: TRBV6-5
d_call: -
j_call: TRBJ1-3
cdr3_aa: CASSMGQGYGNTIYF
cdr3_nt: TGTGCCAGCTCTATGGGGCAGGGGTATGGAAACACCATATATTTT

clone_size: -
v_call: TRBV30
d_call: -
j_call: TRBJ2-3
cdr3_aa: CAWSVMGQGLDTQYF
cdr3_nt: TGTGCCTGGAGTGTTATGGGGCAGGGCCTAGATACGCAGTATTTT

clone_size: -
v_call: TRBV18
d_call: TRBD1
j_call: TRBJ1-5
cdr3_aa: CASSPEVGQNQPQHF
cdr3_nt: TGTGCCAGCTCACCAGAGGTGGGACAGAATCAGCCCCAGCATTTT

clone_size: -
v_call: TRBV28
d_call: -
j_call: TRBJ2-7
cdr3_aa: CASSLSGPLAEQYF
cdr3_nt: TGTGCCAGCAGTTTATCGGGCCCCTTAGCGGAGCAGTACTTC

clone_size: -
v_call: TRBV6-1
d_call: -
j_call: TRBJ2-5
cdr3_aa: CASSEGGALTLMEQYF
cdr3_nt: TGTGCCAGCAGTGAAGGGGGAGCCCTGACCCTAATGGAGCAGTACTTC

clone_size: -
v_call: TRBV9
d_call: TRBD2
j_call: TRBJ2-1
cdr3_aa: CASSVAGGNYNEQFF
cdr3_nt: TGTGCCAGCAGCGTAGCGGGAGGGAACTACAATGAGCAGTTCTTC

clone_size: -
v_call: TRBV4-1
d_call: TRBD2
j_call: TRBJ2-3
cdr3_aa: CASSPIWTSGKQDTQYF
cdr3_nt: TGCGCCAGCAGCCCCATTTGGACTAGCGGGAAGCAAGATACGCAGTATTTT

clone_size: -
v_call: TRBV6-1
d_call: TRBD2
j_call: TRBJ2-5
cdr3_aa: CASSGAGGGETQYF
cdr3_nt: TGTGCCAGCAGTGGAGCGGGAGGAGGGGAGACCCAGTACTTC

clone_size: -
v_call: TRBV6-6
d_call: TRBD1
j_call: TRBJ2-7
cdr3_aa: CASNFDRGVEQYF
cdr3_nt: TGTGCCAGCAACTTCGACAGGGGGGTCGAGCAGTACTTC